Detailed here is one T cell receptor (beta chain). Its antigen is unknown. After removal of 5 bases from V and 2 bases from J, the junction contained 8 bases not matched to a gene. This CDR3 is built from 15 residues. Germline V gene data show CDR1 as SGHAT and CDR2 as FQNNGV. Use of 60 Vbeta and 13 Jbeta primers characterized the PCR. Produced via immunoSEQ multiplex PCR; TCRdb's table is partial and in-frame only. The sample records 97,000 or so clones, more than 70% being singletons. This sample stems from a study of cytomegalovirus exposure and HLA in healthy donors. Findings and limits, study-wide: More clonal expansion characterized HLA-associated TCR beta chains than equally common others in a later analysis. Later on, a genetic analysis was performed. It linked a missense variant in DCLRE1C with V- and J-gene trimming of TCR beta.

Sequencing used PBMCs. This chain uses TRBV11-2 with TRBJ2-5; 7 nucleotides match TRBD2. The TCR originated in a male donor in good health and CMV-seropositive. Here the CDR3 reads CASSQRGTQQETQYF. The DNA for the CDR3 is TGTGCCAGCAGCCAGCGGGGAACACAACAAGAGACCCAGTACTTC.